This section outlines one T cell receptor (beta chain) sequence together with its context. Its specificity is not known. These data come from a study of stem cell transplantation in POMP-related autoinflammatory disease. Study in general: Pre-transplant patients had naive-skewed CD4+ T cells and few CD8+ T cells.

The germline CDR1 and CDR2 sequences are MRHNA and SNTAGT. CDR3 size: 14 residues. V lost 1 base and J lost 4, with 10 bases in between. The study's findings and limits: Across all analyzed T-cell subsets, patients with PRAID tended toward reduced diversity and increased clonality.

The protocol was immunoSEQ multiplex PCR, while the TCRdb copy is restricted to in-frame clones and leaves out a portion. This sample has about 2,800 clones, with around 92% found just once. This specimen was CD4+ follicular helper T cells (Tfh) from PBMCs, taken after stem cell transplantation. V gene TRBV6-4 combines with J gene TRBJ2-5; D tentatively reads TRBD1 or TRBD2 (5 bases each). The origin of this receptor is a human patient with POMP-related autoinflammation and immune dysregulation (PRAID). Some T cells may have come from the graft donor. Here the CDR3 DNA reads TGTGCCAGCAGTGACTTAAAGGGGAGAGAGACCCAGTACTTC. Translated, it gives CASSDLKGRETQYF.